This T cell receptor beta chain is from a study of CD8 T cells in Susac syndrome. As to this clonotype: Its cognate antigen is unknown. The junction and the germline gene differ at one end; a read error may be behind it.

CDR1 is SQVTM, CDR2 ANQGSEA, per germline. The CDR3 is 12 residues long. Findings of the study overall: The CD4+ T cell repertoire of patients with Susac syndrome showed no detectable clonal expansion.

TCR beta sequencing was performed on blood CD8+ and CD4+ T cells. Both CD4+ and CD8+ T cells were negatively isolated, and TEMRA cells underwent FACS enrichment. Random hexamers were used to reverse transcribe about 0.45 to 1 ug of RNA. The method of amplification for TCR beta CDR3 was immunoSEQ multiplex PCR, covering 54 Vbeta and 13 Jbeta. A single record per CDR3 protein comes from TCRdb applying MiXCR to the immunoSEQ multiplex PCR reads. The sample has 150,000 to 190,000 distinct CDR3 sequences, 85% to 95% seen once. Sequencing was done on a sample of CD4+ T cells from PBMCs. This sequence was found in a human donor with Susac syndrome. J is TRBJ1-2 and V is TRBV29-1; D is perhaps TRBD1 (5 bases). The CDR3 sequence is CSVEFRQPLTAF. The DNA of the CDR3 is TGCAGCGTTGAATTTCGACAGCCTTTAACCGCCTTC.